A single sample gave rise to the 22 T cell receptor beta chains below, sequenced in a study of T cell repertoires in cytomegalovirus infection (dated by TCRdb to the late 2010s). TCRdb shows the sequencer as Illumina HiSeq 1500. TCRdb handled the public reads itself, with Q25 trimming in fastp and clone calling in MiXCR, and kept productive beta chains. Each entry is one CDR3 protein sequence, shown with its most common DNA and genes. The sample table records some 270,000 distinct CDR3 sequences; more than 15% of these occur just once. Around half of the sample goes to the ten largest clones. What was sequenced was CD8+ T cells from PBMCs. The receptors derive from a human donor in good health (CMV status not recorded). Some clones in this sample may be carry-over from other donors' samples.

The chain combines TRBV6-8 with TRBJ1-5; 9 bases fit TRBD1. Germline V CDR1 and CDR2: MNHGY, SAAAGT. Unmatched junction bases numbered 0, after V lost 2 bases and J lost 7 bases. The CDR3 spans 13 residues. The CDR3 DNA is TGTGCCAGCAGTTACGACAGGGGGCAGCCCCAGCATTTT. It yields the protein CASSYDRGQPQHF.

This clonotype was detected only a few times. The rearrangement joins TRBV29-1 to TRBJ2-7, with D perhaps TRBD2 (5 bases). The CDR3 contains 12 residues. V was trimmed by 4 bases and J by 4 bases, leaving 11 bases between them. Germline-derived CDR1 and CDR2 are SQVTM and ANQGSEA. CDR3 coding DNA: TGCAGCGTTGGGACGGACTCGTACGAGCAGTACTTC. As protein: CSVGTDSYEQYF.

The CDR3 coding sequence is TGTGCCAGCAGTCGGGACAGGGCCGATAATTCACCCCTCCACTTT. Translation gives CASSRDRADNSPLHF. The chain couples TRBV28 to TRBJ1-6; 9 bases align to TRBD1. CDR1 and CDR2 from the germline V gene are MDHEN and SYDVKM. With V trimmed by 5 bases and J by 5 bases, 4 bases remained unmatched. This CDR3 contains 15 residues.

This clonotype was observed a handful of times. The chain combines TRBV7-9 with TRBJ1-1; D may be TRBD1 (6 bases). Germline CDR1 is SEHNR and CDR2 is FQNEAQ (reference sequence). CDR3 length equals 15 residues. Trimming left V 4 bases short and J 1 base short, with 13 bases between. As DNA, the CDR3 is TGTGCCAGCAGCTCTGATCGGGACAAGAACACTGAAGCTTTCTTT. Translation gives CASSSDRDKNTEAFF. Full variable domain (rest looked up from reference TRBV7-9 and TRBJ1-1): DTGVSQNPRHKITKRGQNVTFRCDPISEHNRLYWYRQTLGQGPEFLTYFQNEAQLEKSRLLSDRFSAERPKGSFSTLEIQRTEQGDSAMYLCASSSDRDKNTEAFFGQGTRLTVV.

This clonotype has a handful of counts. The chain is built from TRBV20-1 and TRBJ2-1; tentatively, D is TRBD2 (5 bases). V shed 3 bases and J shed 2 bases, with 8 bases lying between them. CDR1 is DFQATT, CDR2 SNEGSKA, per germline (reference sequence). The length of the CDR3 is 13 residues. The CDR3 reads CSASGVTYNEQFF. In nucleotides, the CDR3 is TGCAGTGCTAGCGGGGTCACCTACAATGAGCAGTTCTTC.

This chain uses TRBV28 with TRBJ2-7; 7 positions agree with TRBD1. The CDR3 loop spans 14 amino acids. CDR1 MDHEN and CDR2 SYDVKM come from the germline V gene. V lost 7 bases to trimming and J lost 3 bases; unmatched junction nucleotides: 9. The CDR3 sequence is CASTFTGAGYEQYF. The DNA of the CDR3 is TGTGCCAGCACGTTTACAGGGGCTGGCTACGAGCAGTACTTC.

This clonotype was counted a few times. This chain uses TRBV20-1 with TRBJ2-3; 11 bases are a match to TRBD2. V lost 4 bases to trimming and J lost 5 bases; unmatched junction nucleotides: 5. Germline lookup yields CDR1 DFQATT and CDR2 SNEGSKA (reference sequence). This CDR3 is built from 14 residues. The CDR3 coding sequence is TGCAGTGCTAAAACCGGGACTAGCGGAGATACGCAGTATTTT. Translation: CSAKTGTSGDTQYF.

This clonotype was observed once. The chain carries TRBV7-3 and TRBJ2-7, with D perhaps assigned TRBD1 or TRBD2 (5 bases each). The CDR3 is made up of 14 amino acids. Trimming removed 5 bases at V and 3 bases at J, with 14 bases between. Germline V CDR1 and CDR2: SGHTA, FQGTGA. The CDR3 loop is CASSPVKGSYEQYF. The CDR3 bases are TGTGCCAGCAGCCCCGTGAAGGGGAGCTACGAGCAGTACTTC.

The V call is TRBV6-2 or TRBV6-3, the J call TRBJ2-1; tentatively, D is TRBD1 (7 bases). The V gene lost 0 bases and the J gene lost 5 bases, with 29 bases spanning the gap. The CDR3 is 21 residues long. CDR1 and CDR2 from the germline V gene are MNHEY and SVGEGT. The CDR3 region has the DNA TGTGCCAGCAGTTACTCCAGGAGGGGACAGCGTCGAAAAGGGGCCGACAATGAGCAGTTCTTC. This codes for CASSYSRRGQRRKGADNEQFF.

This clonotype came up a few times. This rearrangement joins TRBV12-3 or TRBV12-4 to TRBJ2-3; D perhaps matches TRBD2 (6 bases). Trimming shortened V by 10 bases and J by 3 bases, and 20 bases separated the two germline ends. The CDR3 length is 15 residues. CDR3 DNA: TGTGCCATCATACACATGGACTATGGAACAGATACGCAGTATTTT. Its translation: CAIIHMDYGTDTQYF.

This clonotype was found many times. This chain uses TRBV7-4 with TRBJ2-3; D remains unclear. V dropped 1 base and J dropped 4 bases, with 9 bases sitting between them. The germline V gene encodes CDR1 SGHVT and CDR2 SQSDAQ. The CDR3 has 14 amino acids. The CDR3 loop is CASSLDDRPDTQYF. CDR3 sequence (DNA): TGTGCCAGCAGCTTAGACGATCGCCCAGATACGCAGTATTTT.

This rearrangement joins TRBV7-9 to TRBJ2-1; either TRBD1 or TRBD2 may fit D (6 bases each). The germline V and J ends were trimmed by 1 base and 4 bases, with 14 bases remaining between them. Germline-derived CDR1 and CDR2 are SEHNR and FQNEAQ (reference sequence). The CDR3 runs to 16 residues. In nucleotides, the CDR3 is TGTGCCAGCAGCTTAGATTTGGGGGGCGCTTACAATGAGCAGTTCTTC. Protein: CASSLDLGGAYNEQFF.

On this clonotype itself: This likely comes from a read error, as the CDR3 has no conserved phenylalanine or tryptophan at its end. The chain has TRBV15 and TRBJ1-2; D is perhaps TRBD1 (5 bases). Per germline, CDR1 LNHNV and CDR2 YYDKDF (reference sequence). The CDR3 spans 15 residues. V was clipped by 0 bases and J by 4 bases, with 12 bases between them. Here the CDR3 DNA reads TGTGCCACCAGCAGAGATTTGCAGGGCGGCTATGGCTACACCTAC. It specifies CATSRDLQGGYGYTY.

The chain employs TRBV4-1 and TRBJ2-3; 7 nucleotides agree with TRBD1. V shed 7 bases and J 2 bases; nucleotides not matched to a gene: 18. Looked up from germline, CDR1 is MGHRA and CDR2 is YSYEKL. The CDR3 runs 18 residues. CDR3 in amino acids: CASTLRRQGRLSTDTQYF. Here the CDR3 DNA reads TGCGCCAGCACCCTAAGAAGACAGGGAAGACTTTCCACAGATACGCAGTATTTT.

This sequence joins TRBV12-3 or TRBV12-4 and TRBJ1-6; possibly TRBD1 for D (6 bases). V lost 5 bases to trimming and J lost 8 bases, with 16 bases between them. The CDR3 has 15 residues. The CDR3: CASSKTGDPDSPLHF. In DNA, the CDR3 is TGTGCCAGCAGTAAGACAGGAGATCCGGATTCACCCCTCCACTTT.

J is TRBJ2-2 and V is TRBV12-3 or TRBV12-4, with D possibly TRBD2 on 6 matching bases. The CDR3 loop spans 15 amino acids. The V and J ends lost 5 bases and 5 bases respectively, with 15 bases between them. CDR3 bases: TGTGCCAGCAGTCCACCTACTGGACTAACCGGGGAGCTGTTTTTT. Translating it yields CASSPPTGLTGELFF.

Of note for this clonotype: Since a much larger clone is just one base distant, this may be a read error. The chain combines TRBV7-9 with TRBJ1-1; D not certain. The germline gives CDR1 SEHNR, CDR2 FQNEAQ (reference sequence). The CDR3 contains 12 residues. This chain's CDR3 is CTSSLEDLEAFF. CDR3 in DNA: TGTACCAGCAGCTTAGAGGACCTTGAAGCTTTCTTT. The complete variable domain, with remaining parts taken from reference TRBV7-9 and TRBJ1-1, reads DTGVSQNPRHKITKRGQNVTFRCDPISEHNRLYWYRQTLGQGPEFLTYFQNEAQLEKSRLLSDRFSAERPKGSFSTLEIQRTEQGDSAMYLCTSSLEDLEAFFGQGTRLTVV.

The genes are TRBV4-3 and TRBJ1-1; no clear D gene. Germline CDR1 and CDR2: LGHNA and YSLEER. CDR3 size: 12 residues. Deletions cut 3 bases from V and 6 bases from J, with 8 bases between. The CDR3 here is CASSQPSAEAFF. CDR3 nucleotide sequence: TGCGCCAGCAGCCAGCCATCGGCTGAAGCTTTCTTT.

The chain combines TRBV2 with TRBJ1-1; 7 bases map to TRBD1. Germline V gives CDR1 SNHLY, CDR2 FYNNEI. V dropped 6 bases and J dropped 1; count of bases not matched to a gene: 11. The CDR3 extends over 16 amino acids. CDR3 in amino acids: CASRTGPGGANTEAFF. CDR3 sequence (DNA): TGTGCCAGCAGAACCGGACCAGGGGGTGCGAACACTGAAGCTTTCTTT. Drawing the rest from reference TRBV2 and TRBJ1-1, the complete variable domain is EPEVTQTPSHQVTQMGQEVILRCVPISNHLYFYWYRQILGQKVEFLVSFYNNEISEKSEIFDDQFSVERPDGSNFTLKIRSTKLEDSAMYFCASRTGPGGANTEAFFGQGTRLTVV.

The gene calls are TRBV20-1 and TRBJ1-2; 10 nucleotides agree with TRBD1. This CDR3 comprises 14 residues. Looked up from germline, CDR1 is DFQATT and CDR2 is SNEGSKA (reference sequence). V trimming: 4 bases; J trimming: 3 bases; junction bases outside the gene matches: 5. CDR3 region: CSAKPGQGYYGYTF. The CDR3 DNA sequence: TGCAGTGCTAAACCGGGACAGGGGTACTATGGCTACACCTTC.

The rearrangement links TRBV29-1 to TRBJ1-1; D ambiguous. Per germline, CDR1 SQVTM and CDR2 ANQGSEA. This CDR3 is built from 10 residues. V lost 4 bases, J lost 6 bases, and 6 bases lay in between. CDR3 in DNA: TGCAGCGTTGGGGGTCCTGAAGCTTTCTTT. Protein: CSVGGPEAFF. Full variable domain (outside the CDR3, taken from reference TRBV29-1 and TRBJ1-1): SAVISQKPSRDICQRGTSLTIQCQVDSQVTMMFWYRQQPGQSLTLIATANQGSEATYESGFVIDKFPISRPNLTFSTLTVSNMSPEDSSIYLCSVGGPEAFFGQGTRLTVV.

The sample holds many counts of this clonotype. The CDR3 nucleotides are TGTGCCAGCAGCTTATTCATTACAGGGGGCGCGGACACCATATATTTT. Residues: CASSLFITGGADTIYF. The chain carries TRBV7-6 and TRBJ1-3, with 9 bases lining up with TRBD1. Germline V lookup: CDR1 SGHVS, CDR2 FNYEAQ. The V and J ends lost 2 bases and 8 bases, in that order; junction bases with no gene match: 10. The CDR3 is made up of 16 amino acids.